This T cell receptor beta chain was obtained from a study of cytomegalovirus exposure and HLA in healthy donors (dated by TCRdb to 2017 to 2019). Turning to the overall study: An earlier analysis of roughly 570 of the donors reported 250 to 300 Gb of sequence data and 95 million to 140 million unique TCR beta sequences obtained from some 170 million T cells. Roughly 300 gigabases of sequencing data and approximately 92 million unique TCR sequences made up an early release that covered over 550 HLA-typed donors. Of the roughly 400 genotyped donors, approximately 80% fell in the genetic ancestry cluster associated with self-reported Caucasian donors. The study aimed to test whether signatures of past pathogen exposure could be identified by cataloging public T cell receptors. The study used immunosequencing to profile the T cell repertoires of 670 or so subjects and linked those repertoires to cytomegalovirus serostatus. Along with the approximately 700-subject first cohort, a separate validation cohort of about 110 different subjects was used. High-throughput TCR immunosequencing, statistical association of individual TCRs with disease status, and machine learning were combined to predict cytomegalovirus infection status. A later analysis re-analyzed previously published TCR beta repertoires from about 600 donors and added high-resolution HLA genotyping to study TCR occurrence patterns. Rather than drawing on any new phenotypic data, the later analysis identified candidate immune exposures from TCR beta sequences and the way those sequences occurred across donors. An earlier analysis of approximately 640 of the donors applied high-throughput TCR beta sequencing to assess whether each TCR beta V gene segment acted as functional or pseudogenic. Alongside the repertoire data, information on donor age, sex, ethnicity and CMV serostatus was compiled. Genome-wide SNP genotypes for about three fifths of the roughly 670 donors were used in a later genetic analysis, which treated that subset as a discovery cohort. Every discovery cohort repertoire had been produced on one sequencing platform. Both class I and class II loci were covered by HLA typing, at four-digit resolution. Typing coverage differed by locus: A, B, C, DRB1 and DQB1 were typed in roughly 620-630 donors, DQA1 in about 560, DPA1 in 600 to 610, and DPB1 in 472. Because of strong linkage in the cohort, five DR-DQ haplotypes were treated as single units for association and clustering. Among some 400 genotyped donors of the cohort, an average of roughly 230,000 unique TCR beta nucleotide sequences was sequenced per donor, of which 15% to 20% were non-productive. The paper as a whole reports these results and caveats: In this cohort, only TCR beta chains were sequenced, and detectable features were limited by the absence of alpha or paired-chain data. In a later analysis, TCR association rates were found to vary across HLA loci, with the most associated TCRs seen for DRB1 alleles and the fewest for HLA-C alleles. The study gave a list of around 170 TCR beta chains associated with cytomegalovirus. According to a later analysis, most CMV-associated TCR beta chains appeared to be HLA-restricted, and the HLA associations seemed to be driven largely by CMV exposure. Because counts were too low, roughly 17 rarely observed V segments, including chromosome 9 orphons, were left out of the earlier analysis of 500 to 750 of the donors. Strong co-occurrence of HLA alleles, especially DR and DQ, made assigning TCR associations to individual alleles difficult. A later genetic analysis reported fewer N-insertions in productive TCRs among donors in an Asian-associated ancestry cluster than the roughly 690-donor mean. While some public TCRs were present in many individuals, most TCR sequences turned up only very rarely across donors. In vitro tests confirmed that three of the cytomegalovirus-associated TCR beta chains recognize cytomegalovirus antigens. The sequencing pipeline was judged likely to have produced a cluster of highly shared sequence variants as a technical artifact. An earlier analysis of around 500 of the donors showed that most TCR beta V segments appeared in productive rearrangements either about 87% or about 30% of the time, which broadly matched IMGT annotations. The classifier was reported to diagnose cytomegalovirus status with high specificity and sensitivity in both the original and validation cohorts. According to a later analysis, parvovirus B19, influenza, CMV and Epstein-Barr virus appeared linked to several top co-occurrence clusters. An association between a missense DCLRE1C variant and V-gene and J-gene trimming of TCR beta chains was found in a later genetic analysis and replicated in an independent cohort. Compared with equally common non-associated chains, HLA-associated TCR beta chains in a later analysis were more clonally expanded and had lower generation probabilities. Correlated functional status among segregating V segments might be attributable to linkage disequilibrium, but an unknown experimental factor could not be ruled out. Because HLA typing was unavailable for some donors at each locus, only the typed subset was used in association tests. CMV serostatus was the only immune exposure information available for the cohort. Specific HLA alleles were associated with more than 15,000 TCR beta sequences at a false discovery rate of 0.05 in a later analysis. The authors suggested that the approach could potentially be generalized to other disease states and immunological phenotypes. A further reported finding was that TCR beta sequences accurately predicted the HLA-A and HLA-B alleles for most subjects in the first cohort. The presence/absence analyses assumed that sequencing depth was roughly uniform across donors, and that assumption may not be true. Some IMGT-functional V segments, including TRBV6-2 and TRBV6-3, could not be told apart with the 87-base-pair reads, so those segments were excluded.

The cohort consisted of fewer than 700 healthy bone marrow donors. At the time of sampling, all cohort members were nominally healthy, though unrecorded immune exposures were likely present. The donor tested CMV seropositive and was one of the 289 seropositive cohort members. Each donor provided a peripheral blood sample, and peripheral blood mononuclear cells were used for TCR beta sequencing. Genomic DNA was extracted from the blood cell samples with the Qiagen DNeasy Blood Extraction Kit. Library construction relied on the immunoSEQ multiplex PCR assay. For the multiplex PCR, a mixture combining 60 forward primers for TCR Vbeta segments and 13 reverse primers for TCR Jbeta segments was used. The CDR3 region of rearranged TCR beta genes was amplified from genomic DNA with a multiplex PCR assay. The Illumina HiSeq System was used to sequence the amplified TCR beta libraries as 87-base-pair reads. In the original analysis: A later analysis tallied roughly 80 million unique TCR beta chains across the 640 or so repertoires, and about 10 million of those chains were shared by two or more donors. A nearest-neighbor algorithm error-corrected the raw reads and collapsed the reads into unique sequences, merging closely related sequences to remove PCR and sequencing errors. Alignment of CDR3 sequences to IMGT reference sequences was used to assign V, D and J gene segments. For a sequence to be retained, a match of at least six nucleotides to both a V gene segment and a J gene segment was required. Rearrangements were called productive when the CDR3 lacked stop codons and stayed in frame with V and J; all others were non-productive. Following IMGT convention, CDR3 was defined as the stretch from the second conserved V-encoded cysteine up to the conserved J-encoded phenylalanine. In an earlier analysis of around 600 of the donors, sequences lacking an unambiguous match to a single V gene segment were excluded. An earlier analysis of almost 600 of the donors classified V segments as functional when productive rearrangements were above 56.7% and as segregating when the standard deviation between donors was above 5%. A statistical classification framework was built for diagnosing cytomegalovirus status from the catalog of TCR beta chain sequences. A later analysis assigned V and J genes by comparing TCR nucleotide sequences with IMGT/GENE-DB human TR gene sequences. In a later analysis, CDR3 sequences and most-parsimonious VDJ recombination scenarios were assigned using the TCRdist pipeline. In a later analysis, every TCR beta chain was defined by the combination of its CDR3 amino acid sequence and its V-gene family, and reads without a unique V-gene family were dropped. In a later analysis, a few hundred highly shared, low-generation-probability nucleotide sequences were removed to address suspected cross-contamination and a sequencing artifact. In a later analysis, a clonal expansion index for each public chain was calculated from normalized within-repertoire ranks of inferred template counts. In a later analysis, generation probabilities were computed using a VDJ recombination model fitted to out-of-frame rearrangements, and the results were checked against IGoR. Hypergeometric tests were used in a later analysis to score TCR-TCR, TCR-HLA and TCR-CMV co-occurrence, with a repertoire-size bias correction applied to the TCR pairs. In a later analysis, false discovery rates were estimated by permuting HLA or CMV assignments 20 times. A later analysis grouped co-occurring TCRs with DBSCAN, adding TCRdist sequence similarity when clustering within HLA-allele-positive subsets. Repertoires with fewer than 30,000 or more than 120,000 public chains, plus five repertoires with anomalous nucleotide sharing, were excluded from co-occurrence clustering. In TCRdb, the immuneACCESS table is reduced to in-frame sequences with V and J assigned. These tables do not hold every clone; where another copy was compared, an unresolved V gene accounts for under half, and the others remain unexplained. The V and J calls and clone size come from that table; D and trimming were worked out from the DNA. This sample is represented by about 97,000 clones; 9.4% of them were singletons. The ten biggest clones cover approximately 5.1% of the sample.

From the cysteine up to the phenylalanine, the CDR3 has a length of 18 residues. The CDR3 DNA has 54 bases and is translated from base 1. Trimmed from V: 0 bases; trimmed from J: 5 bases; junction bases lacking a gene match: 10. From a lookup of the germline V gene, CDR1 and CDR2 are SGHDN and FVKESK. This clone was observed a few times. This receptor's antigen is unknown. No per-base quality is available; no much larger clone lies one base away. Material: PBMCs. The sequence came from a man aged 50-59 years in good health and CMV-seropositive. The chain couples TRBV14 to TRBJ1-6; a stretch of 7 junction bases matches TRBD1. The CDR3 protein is CASSQEGKGATHNSPLHF. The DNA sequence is TGTGCCAGCAGCCAAGAAGGAAAGGGGGCAACCCATAATTCACCCCTCCACTTT. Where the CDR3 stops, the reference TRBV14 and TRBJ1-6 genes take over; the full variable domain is EAGVTQFPSHSVIEKGQTVTLRCDPISGHDNLYWYRRVMGKEIKFLLHFVKESKQDESGMPNNRFLAERTGGTYSTLKVQPAELEDSGVYFCASSQEGKGATHNSPLHFGNGTRLTVT.